This entry lists 25 T cell receptor beta chains sequenced from one sample in a study of blood T cell repertoires in COVID-19. Assay: immunoSEQ multiplex PCR; the TCRdb copy retains only in-frame clones and omits some. Of about 260,000 clones in the sample, 75% to 90% were seen once. The specimen sequenced was PBMCs or T cells enriched from blood (not recorded which). Receptor source: a man between 50 and 59 years old who had been exposed to COVID-19.

V and J are TRBV7-2 and TRBJ1-1; D might be TRBD1 (5 bases). The CDR3 runs to 15 residues. Per the germline V gene, CDR1 is SGHTA and CDR2 is FQGNSA. V was shortened by 4 bases and J by 0 bases, with 12 bases between the two germline ends. Here the CDR3 DNA reads TGTGCCAGCAGCTATGGTGGGACTATGAACACTGAAGCTTTCTTT. Its translation is CASSYGGTMNTEAFF.

This chain uses TRBV18 with TRBJ2-7; D uncertain. Trimming cost V 3 bases and J 0 bases, with 9 bases left between them. The CDR3 totals 14 residues. Germline V lookup: CDR1 KGHSH, CDR2 LQKENI. The CDR3 is CASSPRHSSYEQYV. Written as DNA, the CDR3 is TGTGCCAGCTCACCTCGACACAGCTCCTACGAGCAGTACGTC.

The genes are TRBV12-3 or TRBV12-4 and TRBJ1-1, with D possibly matching TRBD1 (5 bases). The CDR3 runs 13 residues. Trimming took off 3 bases at V and 6 bases at J, with 11 bases between the two ends. CDR3 DNA sequence: TGTGCCAGCAGTTTTCGGGGGGGGTCTGAAGCTTTCTTT. As protein: CASSFRGGSEAFF.

V usage is TRBV3-1 (or the pseudogene TRBV3-2) and J usage is TRBJ2-1; D not resolved. V was shortened by 0 bases and J by 3 bases, with 12 bases between the two germline ends. This CDR3 region has 16 residues. Germline CDR1 reads LGHDT; CDR2 reads YNNKEL (reference sequence). This CDR3 is CASSQDSALSYNEQFF. CDR3 sequence (DNA): TGTGCCAGCAGCCAAGATTCTGCCCTAAGCTACAATGAGCAGTTCTTC.

The chain links TRBV5-1 to TRBJ2-3, with TRBD2 matching over 9 bases. Germline values: CDR1 SGHRS, CDR2 YFSETQ. The V segment lost 0 bases and the J segment 0 bases; nucleotides outside the gene matches: 2. CDR3 length equals 16 residues. As DNA, the CDR3 is TGCGCCAGCAGCTTGGGACTAGCGGCTAGCACAGATACGCAGTATTTT. It yields the protein CASSLGLAASTDTQYF.

V and J are TRBV10-3 and TRBJ1-4, with D possibly matching TRBD1 (5 bases). This CDR3 region has 16 residues. Germline CDR1 and CDR2: ENHRY and SYGVKD. V was shortened by 4 bases and J by 0 bases, with 12 bases between the two germline ends. The DNA of the CDR3 is TGTGCCATCAGTGGGGTACGGACACCAACTAATGAAAAACTGTTTTTT. It is translated as CAISGVRTPTNEKLFF.

This sequence joins TRBV6-1 and TRBJ1-3, with a possible D match to TRBD1 (6 bases). Trimming pared 3 bases from V and 0 bases from J, leaving 12 bases between. This CDR3 region has 16 residues. The germline V gene has CDR1 MNHNS and CDR2 SASEGT. The CDR3 sequence is CASSEGHHSSGNTIYF. For the CDR3, the DNA is TGTGCCAGCAGTGAGGGACACCACAGCTCTGGAAACACCATATATTTT.

The rearrangement uses TRBV30 and TRBJ1-1; D is uncertain. Trimming left V 2 bases short and J 1 base short, with 17 bases between. The CDR3 covers 16 residues. Germline CDR1 and CDR2: GTSNPN and SVGIG (reference sequence). CDR3 DNA: TGTGCCTGGAGTAGACGGGGAGTTAGAGAGAACACTGAAGCTTTCTTT. Translated: CAWSRRGVRENTEAFF.

J is TRBJ1-1 and V is TRBV7-6, with 7 bases fitting TRBD1. The V gene's germline CDR1 is SGHVS and CDR2 FNYEAQ. V lost 6 bases to trimming and J lost 0 bases; unmatched junction nucleotides: 10. The CDR3 totals 16 residues. The CDR3 here is CASSRTYGQVNTEAFF. CDR3 DNA: TGTGCCAGCAGTCGGACTTACGGACAGGTGAACACTGAAGCTTTCTTT.

This clone was recorded a few times. V gene TRBV5-1 combines with J gene TRBJ2-3; a possible D gene is TRBD2 (6 bases). In germline, CDR1 is SGHRS, CDR2 YFSETQ. Trimming pared 4 bases from V and 0 bases from J, leaving 9 bases between. CDR3 length: 14 amino acids. The CDR3 DNA sequence: TGCGCCAGCAGCAGGGGAGGCAGCACAGATACGCAGTATTTT. Encoded protein: CASSRGGSTDTQYF. Based on the CDR3 plus reference TRBV5-1 and TRBJ2-3, the full variable domain is KAGVTQTPRYLIKTRGQQVTLSCSPISGHRSVSWYQQTPGQGLQFLFEYFSETQRNKGNFPGRFSGRQFSNSRSEMNVSTLELGDSALYLCASSRGGSTDTQYFGPGTRLTVL.

The rearrangement joins TRBV27 to TRBJ1-6, with TRBD1 matching 9 bases. This CDR3 has 15 residues. V trimming: 6 bases; J trimming: 7 bases; junction bases outside the gene matches: 7. The germline gives CDR1 MNHEY, CDR2 SMNVEV (reference sequence). CDR3 amino acids: CASRIGQGRNSPLHF. The CDR3 region has the DNA TGTGCCAGCAGGATTGGACAGGGGAGAAATTCACCCCTCCACTTT.

The chain has TRBV12-5 and TRBJ1-5; D possibly corresponds to TRBD1 (6 bases). Germline assignment: CDR1 LGHNT and CDR2 FRNRAP. The ends were cut back, 2 bases at V and 5 bases at J, with 10 bases in the middle. The CDR3 has 14 residues. CDR3 protein: CASGLCRGDQPQHF. As DNA, the CDR3 is TGTGCTAGTGGTTTGTGCAGGGGCGATCAGCCCCAGCATTTT. Full variable domain (remainder filled in from reference TRBV12-5 and TRBJ1-5): DARVTQTPRHKVTEMGQEVTMRCQPILGHNTVFWYRQTMMQGLELLAYFRNRAPLDDSGMPKDRFSAEMPDATLATLKIQPSEPRDSAVYFCASGLCRGDQPQHFGDGTRLSIL.

The rearrangement links TRBV5-1 to TRBJ1-2; D may be TRBD1 (5 bases). Between the trimmed V and J ends, which lost 1 base and 4 bases, there was a span of 14 bases. The CDR3 runs 15 residues. The germline gives CDR1 SGHRS, CDR2 YFSETQ. The DNA of the CDR3 is TGCGCCAGCAGCTTGTCAGGGCCGACTGGCTATGGCTACACCTTC. Amino acids: CASSLSGPTGYGYTF.

The chain is built from TRBV29-1 and TRBJ2-3; 9 bases align to TRBD2. CDR3 size: 15 residues. J gave up 3 bases and V 6 bases, and 10 bases lay outside the gene matches. In germline, CDR1 is SQVTM, CDR2 ANQGSEA. This CDR3 reads CSVSGRRAPTDTQYF. The CDR3 DNA is TGCAGCGTCAGCGGGAGGAGGGCCCCGACAGATACGCAGTATTTT.

The chain couples TRBV27 to TRBJ1-2; D gene ambiguous. Germline CDR1 and CDR2: MNHEY and SMNVEV (reference sequence). This CDR3 spans 11 amino acids. V lost 7 bases and J 6 bases, leaving 9 bases between the germline ends. The CDR3 region is CASNPPDGYTF. The CDR3 nucleotides read TGTGCCAGCAACCCACCGGATGGCTACACCTTC.

CDR3 sequence: CASSPGTARETQYF. The CDR3 DNA reads as TGTGCCAGCAGCCCCGGGACAGCCAGGGAGACCCAGTACTTC. The chain couples TRBV4-2 to TRBJ2-5, with 7 positions matching TRBD1. J was trimmed by 5 bases and V by 4 bases; bases with no gene match: 7. The CDR3 has 14 residues. Germline loops: CDR1 LGHNA, CDR2 YNFKEQ.

The chain carries TRBV5-1 and TRBJ1-5; perhaps TRBD1 as D (6 bases). V lost 3 bases, J lost 3 bases, and 13 bases lay in between. The CDR3 is 15 residues long. CDR1 and CDR2 from the germline V gene are SGHRS and YFSETQ. This CDR3 is CASSWGHGNNQPQHF. Here the CDR3 DNA reads TGCGCCAGCAGCTGGGGACACGGAAACAATCAGCCCCAGCATTTT.

This chain links TRBV28 with TRBJ1-2, with a tentative D call TRBD1 (5 bases). V lost 1 base and J 3 bases, leaving 9 bases between the germline ends. The CDR3 totals 14 residues. CDR1 MDHEN and CDR2 SYDVKM come from the germline V gene. CDR3 amino acids: CASSLSTDYYGYTF. CDR3 DNA: TGTGCCAGCAGTTTATCGACAGACTACTATGGCTACACCTTC.

In this sample, this clone turned up once. The DNA of the CDR3 is TGCGCCAGCAGCGTCGGGACCTACGAGCAGTACTTC. It codes for CASSVGTYEQYF. The V and J genes are TRBV5-1 and TRBJ2-7, with D perhaps matching TRBD2 (5 bases). Germline V gives CDR1 SGHRS, CDR2 YFSETQ. CDR3 length: 12 residues. Trimming cost V 4 bases and J 2 bases, with 7 bases left between them. Using reference TRBV5-1 and TRBJ2-7 for the parts outside the CDR3, the full variable domain is KAGVTQTPRYLIKTRGQQVTLSCSPISGHRSVSWYQQTPGQGLQFLFEYFSETQRNKGNFPGRFSGRQFSNSRSEMNVSTLELGDSALYLCASSVGTYEQYFGPGTRLTVT.

The chain recombines TRBV7-8 with TRBJ1-2; TRBD1 matches at 8 bases. This CDR3 has 14 residues. V gave up 5 bases and J gave up 4 bases; unmatched junction bases: 6. Germline V gene data show CDR1 as SGHVS and CDR2 as FQNEAQ. This CDR3 is CASSRGQGLYGYTF. DNA for the CDR3: TGTGCCAGCAGCCGAGGACAGGGACTCTATGGCTACACCTTC.

The genes are TRBV10-2 and TRBJ1-1; 7 bases fit TRBD1. Germline CDR1 reads WSHSY; CDR2 reads SAAADI. The trim removed 4 bases at V and 1 base at J, leaving 3 bases unmatched. The CDR3 has 14 residues. CDR3 amino acids: CASSVGTENTEAFF. In DNA form, the CDR3 reads TGCGCCAGCAGTGTCGGGACAGAGAACACTGAAGCTTTCTTT.

The gene calls are TRBV5-4 and TRBJ2-7; 12 nucleotides match TRBD2. V was pared by 6 bases and J by 7 bases, with 8 bases of the junction left unmatched. Germline V gene lookup returns CDR1 SGHNT and CDR2 YYREEE (reference sequence). The CDR3 loop spans 14 amino acids. CDR3 sequence reads: CASTRGLAGTEQYV. In DNA, the CDR3 is TGTGCCAGCACCCGAGGACTAGCGGGAACGGAGCAGTACGTC.

The J gene is TRBJ2-5, the V gene TRBV24-1; 12 nucleotides match TRBD2. The length of the CDR3 is 17 residues. V shed 3 bases and J 7 bases; nucleotides not matched to a gene: 11. The germline V gene has CDR1 KGHDR and CDR2 SFDVKD. CDR3 DNA: TGTGCCACCAGTGATACTAGCGGGGGGCGTTCCGGGAGGACCCAGTACTTC. It encodes CATSDTSGGRSGRTQYF.

V gene TRBV15 combines with J gene TRBJ2-3; 8 bases fit TRBD2. Germline values: CDR1 LNHNV, CDR2 YYDKDF (reference sequence). With V trimmed by 1 base and J by 7 bases, 4 bases remained unmatched. The CDR3 runs to 14 residues. The CDR3 protein is CATSRAGGGNTQYF. For the CDR3, the DNA is TGTGCCACCAGCAGAGCGGGGGGGGGAAATACGCAGTATTTT.

The chain's CDR3 is CVVQGGGEQFF. CDR3 DNA: TGTGTCGTACAGGGTGGGGGTGAGCAGTTCTTC. The chain has TRBV28 and TRBJ2-1; the D gene is possibly TRBD1 (6 bases). Germline lookup yields CDR1 MDHEN and CDR2 SYDVKM. CDR3 length: 11 amino acids.